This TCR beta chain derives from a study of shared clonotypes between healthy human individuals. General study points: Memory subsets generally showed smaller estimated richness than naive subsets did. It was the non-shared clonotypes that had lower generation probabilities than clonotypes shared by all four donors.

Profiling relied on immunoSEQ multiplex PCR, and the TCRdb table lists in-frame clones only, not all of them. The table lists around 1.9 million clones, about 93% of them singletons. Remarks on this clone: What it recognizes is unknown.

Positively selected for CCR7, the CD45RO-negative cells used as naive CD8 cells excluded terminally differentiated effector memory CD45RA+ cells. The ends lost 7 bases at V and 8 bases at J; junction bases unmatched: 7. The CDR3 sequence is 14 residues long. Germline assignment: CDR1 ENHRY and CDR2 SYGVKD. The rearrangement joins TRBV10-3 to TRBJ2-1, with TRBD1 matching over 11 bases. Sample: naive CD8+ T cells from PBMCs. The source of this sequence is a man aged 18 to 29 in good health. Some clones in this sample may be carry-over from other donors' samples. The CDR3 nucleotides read TGTGCCATCAAGGACAGGGGGCTCGGAGATGAGCAGTTCTTC. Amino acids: CAIKDRGLGDEQFF.